These 21 T cell receptor beta chains originate from one sample sequenced in a study of T cells in localized non-small cell lung cancer. Produced via immunoSEQ multiplex PCR; TCRdb's table is partial and in-frame only. The sample yields roughly 1,500 clones, roughly 24% seen once. Sequenced material: normal lung tissue next to the tumor, taken before any cancer treatment. These receptors were collected from a male donor at least 60 years old with stage II lung adenocarcinoma.

This chain joins TRBV29-1 and TRBJ2-7; 7 bases are a match to TRBD2. The trim removed 4 bases at V and 2 bases at J, leaving 5 bases unmatched. The V gene's germline CDR1 is SQVTM and CDR2 ANQGSEA. The CDR3 is 13 amino acids. The CDR3 region has the DNA TGCAGCGTTGTCCCTAGCGGCACCTACGAGCAGTACTTC. Protein sequence: CSVVPSGTYEQYF.

In its sample, this clone is medium-sized. V is TRBV6-8 and J is TRBJ2-7; TRBD1 matches at 7 bases. Germline V CDR1 and CDR2: MNHGY, SAAAGT. With 6 bases clipped from V and 7 bases from J, the junction kept 6 bases outside the gene matches. This CDR3 is built from 12 residues. The CDR3 protein is CASRRQGREQYF. CDR3 nucleotide sequence: TGTGCCAGCAGAAGACAGGGACGGGAGCAGTACTTC.

The chain joins TRBV11-3 to TRBJ1-5; the match to TRBD1 covers 7 bases. CDR1 and CDR2 (germline): SGHNT, YENEEA. This CDR3 spans 16 amino acids. J was trimmed by 5 bases and V by 3 bases; bases with no gene match: 10. The CDR3 bases are TGTGCCAGCAGCTTGTGGGGGCCCGACAGGGATCAGCCCCAGCATTTT. The encoded protein is CASSLWGPDRDQPQHF. The full variable domain, rest sourced from reference TRBV11-3 and TRBJ1-5, is EAGVVQSPRYKIIEKKQPVAFWCNPISGHNTLYWYLQNLGQGPELLIRYENEEAVDDSQLPKDRFSAERLKGVDSTLKIQPAELGDSAVYLCASSLWGPDRDQPQHFGDGTRLSIL.

The CDR3 protein is CSAGYRGADTQYF. The CDR3 bases are TGCAGCGCCGGTTACAGGGGTGCAGATACGCAGTATTTT. The rearrangement links TRBV29-1 to TRBJ2-3; 7 bases match TRBD1. V shed 7 bases and J 4 bases; nucleotides not matched to a gene: 8. The CDR3 is 13 residues long. CDR1 is SQVTM, CDR2 ANQGSEA, per germline.

The V gene is TRBV30, the J gene TRBJ1-5, with D possibly matching TRBD1 (6 bases). V was shortened by 0 bases and J by 3 bases, with 15 bases between the two germline ends. CDR1 and CDR2 (germline): GTSNPN, SVGIG (reference sequence). The CDR3 totals 16 residues. The CDR3 sequence: CAWSVRSGGSNQPQHF. CDR3 DNA: TGTGCCTGGAGTGTACGGTCCGGGGGCTCCAATCAGCCCCAGCATTTT. Complete variable domain (other parts from reference TRBV30 and TRBJ1-5): SQTIHQWPATLVQPVGSPLSLECTVEGTSNPNLYWYRQAAGRGLQLLFYSVGIGQISSEVPQNLSASRPQDRQFILSSKKLLLSDSGFYLCAWSVRSGGSNQPQHFGDGTRLSIL.

The chain carries TRBV6-8 and TRBJ2-3; 7 bases fit TRBD2. V dropped 0 bases and J dropped 4; count of bases not matched to a gene: 10. CDR1 and CDR2 from the germline V gene are MNHGY and SAAAGT. CDR3 length equals 17 residues. The CDR3 bases are TGTGCCAGCAGTTACTCGGATAGCGGGTGGAGGGCAGATACGCAGTATTTT. Its translation: CASSYSDSGWRADTQYF.

The chain has TRBV9 and TRBJ1-3; no reliable D call. Germline CDR1 and CDR2: SGDLS and YYNGEE. This CDR3 contains 12 residues. Trimming took off 5 bases at V and 2 bases at J, with 5 bases between the two ends. The CDR3 nucleotides read TGTGCCAGCAGTCGGACTGGAAACACCATATATTTT. It encodes CASSRTGNTIYF.

This clone was observed a few times. The chain couples TRBV18 to TRBJ1-1; weak D call: TRBD1 (5 bases). Per germline, CDR1 KGHSH and CDR2 LQKENI. This CDR3 contains 14 residues. V was cut by 6 bases and J by 0 bases, with 11 bases left in between. CDR3 sequence (DNA): TGTGCCAGCTCCCGCGACAGAATGAACACTGAAGCTTTCTTT. Protein: CASSRDRMNTEAFF.

The CDR3 region is CASSRLSDRDGGYTF. For the CDR3, the DNA is TGTGCCAGCAGCCGCCTCTCAGACAGGGATGGTGGCTACACCTTC. The rearrangement uses TRBV14 and TRBJ1-2; 7 nucleotides match TRBD1. CDR1 and CDR2 (germline): SGHDN, FVKESK. Losses at the gene ends were 4 bases for V and 7 bases for J; bases not matched to a gene: 12. The CDR3 has 15 amino acids.

This clone showed up just a few times. This rearrangement joins TRBV11-3 to TRBJ1-1; 7 nucleotides agree with TRBD1. Trimming at V came to 4 bases and at J to 5 bases, leaving 7 bases not matched to a gene. The CDR3 extends over 14 amino acids. Looked up from germline, CDR1 is SGHNT and CDR2 is YENEEA. The CDR3 nucleotides read TGTGCCAGCAGCTGGGGGGACAGACGAACTGAAGCTTTCTTT. Amino acid sequence: CASSWGDRRTEAFF.

This clone turned up a few times. The chain employs TRBV15 and TRBJ1-4; D is undetermined. Germline lookup yields CDR1 LNHNV and CDR2 YYDKDF (reference sequence). There are 14 residues in the CDR3. The V end was cut by 0 bases, the J end by 7 bases, with 9 bases between. CDR3: CATSRDLTAEKLFF. The CDR3 bases are TGTGCCACCAGCAGAGATCTGACGGCTGAAAAACTGTTTTTT.

Sample share makes this clone medium-sized. This rearrangement joins TRBV11-3 to TRBJ1-5; D remains ambiguous. This CDR3 has 14 amino acids. Trimming left V 5 bases short and J 0 bases short, with 8 bases between. Germline V gene sequence: CDR1 SGHNT, CDR2 YENEEA. The CDR3 loop reads CASSPTPSNQPQHF. The CDR3 DNA reads as TGTGCCAGCAGCCCGACCCCTAGCAATCAGCCCCAGCATTTT.

This chain links TRBV5-1 with TRBJ1-4, with D hard to call. CDR1 is SGHRS and CDR2 is YFSETQ in the germline V gene. This CDR3 has 15 residues. The V end was cut by 1 base, the J end by 3 bases, with 10 bases between. The CDR3 loop reads CASSLLRGPNEKLFF. The CDR3 bases are TGCGCCAGCAGCTTGCTCAGAGGGCCTAATGAAAAACTGTTTTTT.

This clone was seen a few times. J is TRBJ2-2 and V is TRBV19, with TRBD1 matching over 10 bases. Germline assignment: CDR1 LNHDA and CDR2 SQIVND (reference sequence). The CDR3 sequence is 13 residues long. V was pared by 5 bases and J by 6 bases, with 0 bases of the junction left unmatched. The CDR3: CASSGTGAGELFF. CDR3 DNA sequence: TGTGCCAGTAGTGGGACAGGGGCCGGGGAGCTGTTTTTT.

This clone was seen a few times. V usage is TRBV19 and J usage is TRBJ2-3; D gene ambiguous. With 5 bases removed from V and 3 bases from J, the gap between germline ends came to 12 bases. Germline V CDR1 and CDR2: LNHDA, SQIVND (reference sequence). This CDR3 is built from 14 residues. CDR3 residues: CASSVAPETDTQYF. The CDR3 DNA sequence: TGTGCCAGTAGTGTCGCGCCAGAAACAGATACGCAGTATTTT.

This clone is classed as medium-sized. The chain links TRBV6-8 to TRBJ2-7, with D perhaps TRBD1 or TRBD2 (5 bases each). V was cut by 9 bases and J by 6 bases, with 15 bases left in between. This CDR3 comprises 12 residues. Looked up from germline, CDR1 is MNHGY and CDR2 is SAAAGT. The CDR3 protein is CASGETEGEQYF. The CDR3, as DNA: TGTGCCAGTGGGGAGACAGAAGGCGAGCAGTACTTC.

About this clone: The same CDR3 can be traced to other DNA sequences in this sample. The chain uses TRBV5-1 and TRBJ2-1; the match to TRBD2 covers 7 bases. V was clipped by 4 bases and J by 4 bases; unmatched bases: 11. Germline values: CDR1 SGHRS, CDR2 YFSETQ. This CDR3 is 16 amino acids long. CDR3 coding DNA: TGCGCCAGCAGCCCCCAATGGGGGGGAACGTACAATGAGCAGTTCTTC. Residues: CASSPQWGGTYNEQFF.

This clone came up a few times. This sequence joins TRBV11-3 and TRBJ1-3; weak D call: TRBD1 (5 bases). This CDR3 comprises 14 residues. With 6 bases removed from V and 4 bases from J, the gap between germline ends came to 13 bases. The V gene's germline CDR1 is SGHNT and CDR2 YENEEA. The CDR3 nucleotides are TGTGCCAGCAGTTTCGGGCAGGGAGGAAACACCATATATTTT. Its protein is CASSFGQGGNTIYF.

V is TRBV18 and J is TRBJ1-5; 7 bases fit TRBD1. Germline loops: CDR1 KGHSH, CDR2 LQKENI. The length of the CDR3 is 13 residues. The V and J ends lost 7 bases and 6 bases, in that order; junction bases with no gene match: 6. CDR3 amino acids: CASCEGAGQPQHF. The CDR3 DNA follows: TGTGCCAGCTGCGAGGGGGCGGGTCAGCCCCAGCATTTT.

V is TRBV1 and J is TRBJ2-3; the table's D call TRBD2 went unverified against the DNA. TRBV1 is a known pseudogene. CDR3 length equals 15 residues. The CDR3 sequence is CASSQDAGGADTQYF. CDR3 nucleotides: TGCGCCAGCAGCCAAGATGCGGGGGGGGCAGATACGCAGTATTTT.

The rearrangement links TRBV19 to TRBJ2-7, with 14 positions matching TRBD2. The trim removed 3 bases at V and 7 bases at J, leaving 14 bases unmatched. The germline gives CDR1 LNHDA, CDR2 SQIVND (reference sequence). The CDR3 is 18 amino acids. CDR3 sequence (DNA): TGTGCCAGTAGTATTCGAAGACCGGGACTAGCGGGAGTAGAAGAGCAGTACTTC. Amino acids: CASSIRRPGLAGVEEQYF. The complete variable domain, with remaining parts taken from reference TRBV19 and TRBJ2-7, reads DGGITQSPKYLFRKEGQNVTLSCEQNLNHDAMYWYRQDPGQGLRLIYYSQIVNDFQKGDIAEGYSVSREKKESFPLTVTSAQKNPTAFYLCASSIRRPGLAGVEEQYFGPGTRLTVT.